This TCR beta chain was sequenced in a study of relationships among human T cell subsets (TCRdb year 2010). Looking at the study overall: The study sequenced eight distinct T cell populations from blood: pan T, CD8 cytotoxic, regulatory, Th1, Th2, naive plus transitional, activated and memory cells.

The CD4+CD25-CD294- flow-through remaining after CD25, CD56 and CD294 bead selections was collected as Th1 cells. Miltenyi superparamagnetic beads coated with subset-specific monoclonal antibodies were used for isolation of the T cell subsets. All T cell populations were isolated from peripheral blood. Whole blood was subjected to Ficoll separation to obtain mononuclear cells, from which monocytes were subsequently depleted using anti-CD14 microbeads. Right after isolation, the cell populations were resuspended in RNAprotect reagent. V has 6 bases trimmed and J has 2 bases trimmed; junction bases matching no gene number 7. The CDR3 measures 15 amino acids from cysteine to phenylalanine. The read is trimmed to its CDR3 DNA, 45 bases read in frame from base 1. Via the germline V gene, CDR1 is ENHRY and CDR2 SYGVKD. Comments on this clonotype: It lacks a known antigen. No clone much larger than this one lies a single base away; base qualities are absent.

The library was made by multiplex PCR. The listed sequencing device is 454 GS FLX. Semiquantitative ARM-PCR was used to amplify the TCR alpha and beta CDR3 regions from mRNA. In ARM-PCR, tagged nested gene-specific primers were used first, and exponential amplification was then carried out by communal superprimers. Before the second amplification round was performed on first-round PCR products, the nested primers were removed by exonuclease. Amplicons were sequenced on the 454 platform, which allows rapid sequencing of millions of DNA fragments without cloning bias. An effective read was defined as a read mappable to both V and J germline segments. Regarding the original processing steps: IRmap, which uses pyromap, a Smith-Waterman modification adapted to 454 sequencing errors, was used to assign reads to germline V, D and J segments. Cutoffs set at the 99th percentile of alignment scores from simulated random sequences were applied to filter D-beta assignments. The amino acids between the conserved V-segment Y[YFLI]C motif and the J-segment [FW]GXGT motif were defined as CDR3. A compound Poisson process model, previously applied to large-scale EST data, was used to estimate repertoire diversity. A procedure for detecting cross-contamination was applied so that sample contamination could be argued against as the origin of shared CDR3s. TCRdb passed the public sequencing reads through fastp at Q25 and MiXCR, retaining productive beta sequences. Records with the same CDR3 protein are collapsed into one entry carrying the most frequent genes and DNA. The V and J calls were not made by the authors but by TCRdb's processing. The sample contains about 13,000 distinct CDR3 sequences, around 70% of them found a single time. Of the sample, 30% falls within the top ten clones.

What the work shows at the level of the full study, not this receptor alone: More than 55% of CD8+ cytotoxic sequences came from clones with more than 100 reads, while the regulatory and Th2 subsets showed few clones of that size. The bead-based sorting could not exclude a CD4+CD8+ double-positive population. Across the seven subsets, no statistically significant differences turned up in V, D and J usage, CDR3 length, or N-nucleotide additions. The considerable overlap in CDR3s among Th1, Th2 and regulatory T cells was taken as suggesting that cell fate choices are stochastic.

This TCR was recovered from a man in his forties in good health. The chain uses TRBV10-3 and TRBJ2-7; 10 central nucleotides agree with TRBD2. Sequenced material: CD4+ Th1 cells sorted from blood. The cell subset or site label here, explained by the study, means: CD4+CD25-CD294- T helper 1 cells. The sequenced DNA: TGTGCCATCAGGACGGGACTAGCGAGCCCCTACGAGCAGTACTTC. Translated, it reads CAIRTGLASPYEQYF.